The 12 T cell receptor beta chains below all came from one sample that was sequenced in a study of cytomegalovirus exposure and HLA in healthy donors. PCR primers comprised 60 Vbeta and 13 Jbeta primers. TCRdb's copy holds only in-frame clones and misses some; the assay was immunoSEQ multiplex PCR. The data show about 140,000 clones, around 83% seen once. Sequenced: PBMCs. The receptors stem from a male donor in good health and CMV-seropositive.

A single count supports this clone. Other DNA sequences in the same sample also yield this CDR3. The chain joins TRBV25-1 to TRBJ2-5; 12 nucleotides line up with TRBD1. Germline V gene data show CDR1 as MGHDK and CDR2 as SYGVNS. V shed 6 bases, J shed 5 bases, and the junction held 10 bases outside the gene matches. This CDR3 has 16 residues. The DNA of the CDR3 is TGTGCCAGCAGCTCGATGGGACAGGGGGCGGCGGAGACCCAGTACTTC. It encodes CASSSMGQGAAETQYF.

The CDR3 reads CASSRAGATNEKLFF. The CDR3 coding sequence is TGCGCCAGCAGCCGAGCGGGGGCAACTAATGAAAAACTGTTTTTT. The rearrangement joins TRBV5-1 to TRBJ1-4, with D possibly matching TRBD1 (5 bases). Trimming shortened V by 4 bases and J by 0 bases, and 10 bases separated the two germline ends. The CDR3 extends over 15 amino acids. From germline, CDR1 is SGHRS and CDR2 YFSETQ. Combining the CDR3 with reference TRBV5-1 and TRBJ1-4 gives the whole variable domain KAGVTQTPRYLIKTRGQQVTLSCSPISGHRSVSWYQQTPGQGLQFLFEYFSETQRNKGNFPGRFSGRQFSNSRSEMNVSTLELGDSALYLCASSRAGATNEKLFFGSGTQLSVL.

V is TRBV6-1 and J is TRBJ2-7; TRBD1 aligns across 8 bases. CDR3 length: 14 amino acids. Germline CDR1 MNHNS, CDR2 SASEGT. Trimming removed 2 bases from V and 3 bases from J; junction bases left unmatched: 3. CDR3 nucleotides: TGTGCCAGCAGTGAACAGGGGGCCCGCTACGAGCAGTACTTC. Protein: CASSEQGARYEQYF.

The chain combines TRBV6-1 with TRBJ1-1, with D possibly matching TRBD1 (6 bases). CDR3 length: 16 amino acids. V was cut by 3 bases and J by 0 bases, with 14 bases left in between. From germline, CDR1 is MNHNS and CDR2 SASEGT. The CDR3 loop is CASSDPQDRLNTEAFF. Here the CDR3 DNA reads TGTGCCAGCAGTGACCCTCAGGACAGATTGAACACTGAAGCTTTCTTT.

This chain uses TRBV4-3 with TRBJ2-3; a weak D match, TRBD1 (6 bases). Trimming removed 3 bases at V and 1 base at J, with 14 bases between. The CDR3 contains 16 residues. Germline CDR1 is LGHNA and CDR2 is YSLEER. CDR3 region: CASSQLETGGTDTQYF. CDR3 DNA: TGCGCCAGCAGCCAGTTGGAGACAGGCGGCACAGATACGCAGTATTTT.

This chain joins TRBV7-3 and TRBJ2-1, with 8 bases identical to TRBD1. V gave up 5 bases and J gave up 8 bases; unmatched junction bases: 8. The CDR3 has 14 amino acids. The germline gives CDR1 SGHTA, CDR2 FQGTGA. The CDR3 here is CASSPRTGFDEQFF. CDR3 coding DNA: TGTGCCAGCAGCCCACGGACAGGGTTTGATGAGCAGTTCTTC. Filled out from reference TRBV7-3 and TRBJ2-1, the complete variable domain reads GAGVSQTPSNKVTEKGKYVELRCDPISGHTALYWYRQSLGQGPEFLIYFQGTGAADDSGLPNDRFFAVRPEGSVSTLKIQRTERGDSAVYLCASSPRTGFDEQFFGPGTRLTVL.

The chain uses TRBV5-4 and TRBJ2-7; 14 nucleotides match TRBD2. After removal of 4 bases from V and 6 bases from J, the junction contained 6 bases not matched to a gene. The CDR3 consists of 15 residues. CDR1 and CDR2 (germline): SGHNT, YYREEE (reference sequence). The CDR3: CASSEGLAGESEQYF. In nucleotides, the CDR3 is TGTGCCAGCAGCGAGGGACTAGCGGGAGAGTCCGAGCAGTACTTC.

The CDR3 loop is CASSFWVQGYQETQYF. The CDR3 DNA is TGTGCCAGCAGCTTTTGGGTCCAGGGCTACCAAGAGACCCAGTACTTC. The chain has TRBV5-6 and TRBJ2-5; D is possibly TRBD1 (5 bases). Trimming cost V 2 bases and J 0 bases, with 14 bases left between them. The germline gives CDR1 SGHDT, CDR2 YYEEEE. This CDR3 has 16 amino acids.

CDR3 DNA sequence: TGTGCCAGCAGCTTGGTGGCCTCCTACAATGAGCAGTTCTTC. Protein product: CASSLVASYNEQFF. V is TRBV5-6 and J is TRBJ2-1; D is undetermined. Germline CDR1 reads SGHDT; CDR2 reads YYEEEE. CDR3 length equals 14 residues. Trimming removed 0 bases from V and 0 bases from J, with 4 bases in between.

This clone was observed a single time. The chain combines TRBV9 with TRBJ2-7, with a tentative D call TRBD1 (5 bases). The CDR3 runs to 15 residues. CDR1 SGDLS and CDR2 YYNGEE come from the germline V gene. Trimming cost V 0 bases and J 5 bases, with 15 bases left between them. The DNA of the CDR3 is TGTGCCAGCAGCGTAGATGGCAGGGATTTTGACGAGCAGTACTTC. It translates to CASSVDGRDFDEQYF.

This chain links TRBV19 with TRBJ2-5; 10 bases fit TRBD2. Germline assignment: CDR1 LNHDA and CDR2 SQIVND (reference sequence). The CDR3 runs 15 residues. The trim removed 4 bases at V and 1 base at J, leaving 3 bases unmatched. As DNA, the CDR3 is TGTGCCAGTAGTAGGGGACTAGCGAGCCAAGAGACCCAGTACTTC. This gives the protein CASSRGLASQETQYF.

The rearrangement uses TRBV19 and TRBJ1-1, with D perhaps TRBD1 (6 bases). CDR1 is LNHDA and CDR2 is SQIVND in the germline V gene (reference sequence). The germline V and J ends were trimmed by 3 bases and 7 bases, with 15 bases remaining between them. The CDR3 is 14 amino acids. Here the CDR3 DNA reads TGTGCCAGTAGTATTGGGGGGGGGCAGGGTGAAGCTTTCTTT. It is translated as CASSIGGGQGEAFF. The full variable domain, rest sourced from reference TRBV19 and TRBJ1-1, is DGGITQSPKYLFRKEGQNVTLSCEQNLNHDAMYWYRQDPGQGLRLIYYSQIVNDFQKGDIAEGYSVSREKKESFPLTVTSAQKNPTAFYLCASSIGGGQGEAFFGQGTRLTVV.